This T cell receptor beta chain stems from a study of blood T cell repertoires in COVID-19 (TCRdb year 2020). Regarding the research as a whole: Samples from collaborators originated in the United States, Italy and Spain and spanned both the acute and convalescent phases of COVID-19. The dataset comprised deeply sampled blood TCRbeta repertoires from subjects exposed to, actively infected with, or recovered from COVID-19. Samples were obtained from the ongoing ImmuneRACE study (first 160 participants) and from about 1,300 subjects provided by 6 global collaborators. The material from the prospective study consisted of cDNA or gDNA derived from T cells, B-cell-depleted T cells, or PBMCs. Where available, HLA class I and class II types were taken from metadata supplied by the sample provider and were not determined by assay-based typing. The repertoires were released in a freely available public database meant as a resource for research on the immune response to SARS-CoV-2. A de-identified subject ID, COVID-19 status, age in years and sex were almost always included in the sample metadata.

As concerns this clone: Its antigen is currently not known. No base quality information exists; no much larger clone differs at one position.

Another Seattle source contributed samples from volunteer blood donors who had recovered from COVID-19. Collaborating institutions collected whole blood in K2EDTA tubes following their own protocols. Collaborator samples were shipped for TCRbeta analysis as frozen whole blood, isolated PBMCs, or DNA extracted from either sample type. The full study reports these points: The amount of clinical and demographic metadata varied by source and participant and was provided uncurated.

V was cut back by 2 bases and J by 6 bases, leaving a gap of 18 bases between them. The CDR1 and CDR2 encoded by the germline V gene are SGHRS and YFSETQ. The CDR3 has 15 amino acids, counting the end cysteine and phenylalanine. Left in the record is the CDR3 DNA by itself, 45 bases read in frame from the first base. TCRbeta CDR3 regions were amplified from genomic DNA by means of the immunoSEQ Assay, a bias-controlled multiplex PCR. The paper's processing steps were these. The number of nucleated cells in each sample was estimated from the amplification of reference gene primers within the assay. Sequence reads were collapsed and filtered to measure the absolute abundance of every unique TCRbeta CDR3 rearrangement. For each sample, productive Simpson clonality was calculated as the square root of Simpson's diversity index over productive rearrangements. The source is immuneACCESS, and TCRdb retained only in-frame sequences with V and J called. Part of the clones is not carried over; for the studies checked, unresolved V genes explain less than half of this, and the remainder is unexplained. Clone size and V and J calls were adopted from that table, with D and trimming inferred from the DNA. This sample is represented by fewer than 250,000 clones; roughly 84% of them were singletons. The ten largest make up 5% to 8% of the sample.

The sequenced sample was peripheral blood. This receptor was identified in a woman aged 35 to 49 who had recovered from COVID-19. Here the chain combines TRBV5-1 and TRBJ2-7; TRBD1 is possibly the D segment (5 matching bases). The CDR3 has the sequence CASSLVRPGIGEQYF. The bases are TGCGCCAGCAGCTTAGTGAGACCAGGGATCGGCGAGCAGTACTTC.